This entry describes one T cell receptor (beta chain). No cognate antigen has been identified for it. There are no base qualities to consult, and no much larger clone falls within one base. Participants in the prospective study were aged 18 to 89 years, lived in over 20 United States geographic areas, and enrolled through a virtual design. To assign participants to cohorts, the prospective study relied on clinical history that participants themselves reported in a screening survey and a study questionnaire. Mobile phlebotomists in the prospective study collected whole blood, serum and a nasopharyngeal or oropharyngeal swab from every participant. Additional blood draws and questionnaires over an approximately two-month period could optionally be provided by prospective study participants. Prospective study blood samples were shipped either frozen or at room temperature before DNA extraction. This entry belongs to a study of blood T cell repertoires in COVID-19 (dated by TCRdb to the early 2020s). Study-level background: Collaborator samples came from the United States, Italy and Spain and covered acute and convalescent phases of COVID-19. The repertoires were made available in a free public database intended to serve as a resource for research on the immune response to SARS-CoV-2. A de-identified subject ID, COVID-19 status, age in years and sex were almost always included in the sample metadata. Where available, HLA class I and class II types were taken from metadata supplied by the sample provider and were not determined by assay-based typing. The material from the prospective study consisted of cDNA or gDNA derived from T cells, B-cell-depleted T cells, or PBMCs. The dataset comprised deeply sampled blood TCRbeta repertoires from subjects exposed to, actively infected with, or recovered from COVID-19. Samples were obtained from the ongoing ImmuneRACE study (first 160 participants) and from about 1,300 subjects provided by 6 global collaborators.

TCRbeta CDR3 regions were amplified from genomic DNA using the immunoSEQ Assay, a bias-controlled multiplex PCR. Per the source publication's procedure: The number of nucleated cells in each sample was estimated by amplification of reference gene primers within the assay. To quantify the absolute abundance of each unique TCRbeta CDR3 rearrangement, sequence reads were collapsed and filtered. Productive Simpson clonality was computed per sample as the square root of Simpson's diversity index over productive rearrangements. TCRdb holds this immuneACCESS table with in-frame rearrangements only. Some clones are missing; in checked studies, unresolved V genes explain under half, and the rest has no known cause. V, J and clone size reflect that table, while D and trimming were determined from the DNA. This sample lists under 350,000 clones; around 86% were detected once. Of the sample, 3.5% to 4.5% is held by the ten largest clones.

Study-wide findings and limitations: The quantity of clinical and demographic metadata differed by source and by participant and was supplied without curation.

What was sequenced was PBMCs or T cells enriched from blood (not recorded which). The receptor comes from a middle-aged woman with acute COVID-19.

The CDR3 region has the sequence CATSRDRVGTEAFF. The DNA sequence is TGTGCCACCAGCAGGGACAGGGTGGGGACTGAAGCTTTCTTT. The V gene is TRBV15 and the J gene is TRBJ1-1; TRBD1 fits 8 bases in the junction. CDR1 and CDR2 were assigned from the germline V gene (reference sequence) as LNHNV and YYDKDF. The V end gives up 3 bases and the J end 5 bases, leaving 5 bases in the junction not matched to a gene. The CDR3 starts with the cysteine, ends with the phenylalanine, and has 14 residues. Only the CDR3 part of the read is kept: 42 bases, read in frame from the first base.